This is a list of T cell receptor beta chains from one sample in a study of OX40 agonist ivuxolimab in advanced cancers. Clones were read by immunoSEQ multiplex PCR, and TCRdb kept only the in-frame ones, dropping some. The sample contains under 9,000 clones, 78% of which appear only once. The sample consisted of CD4+ or CD8+ T cells sorted from blood, taken in a trial of the OX40 agonist ivuxolimab. These TCRs come from an adult with an advanced solid tumor such as melanoma, head and neck, liver or kidney cancer. CDR3s include the opening cysteine and the closing phenylalanine or tryptophan. A D gene is named only where the DNA matches it firmly. Size values are once, few and many counts, or a class for expanded clones, and some rows have none.

clone_size,j_call,v_call,d_call,cdr3_nt,cdr3_aa
.,TRBJ1-5,TRBV4-2,.,TGTGCCAGCAGCCAAGAAGCGTTCAATCAGCCCCAGCATTTT,CASSQEAFNQPQHF
.,TRBJ2-7,TRBV6-6,TRBD1,TGTGCCAGCACACCGGGACAGACCTACGAGCAGTACTTC,CASTPGQTYEQYF
.,TRBJ1-1,TRBV6-5,.,TGTGCCAGCAGTTACAGTGGATATTACACTGAAGCTTTCTTT,CASSYSGYYTEAFF
.,TRBJ2-3,TRBV6-4,.,TGTGCCAGCAGCGCCTCAACTGGGACAGATACGCAGTATTTT,CASSASTGTDTQYF
.,TRBJ2-1,TRBV5-6,.,TGTGCCAGCAGTCCTGAAGAGAGCGGGCTTTCTTCCTACAATGAGCAGTTCTTC,CASSPEESGLSSYNEQFF
.,TRBJ1-4,TRBV9,.,TGTGCCAGCAGCGTAGAGGGGGGCCTTAATGAAAAACTGTTTTTT,CASSVEGGLNEKLFF
.,TRBJ2-1,TRBV15,.,TGTGCCACCAGCAGAGATAGAAATGAGCAGTTCTTC,CATSRDRNEQFF
.,TRBJ2-5,TRBV6-4,TRBD2,TGTGCCAGCAGTGACGGGTCTAGCGGGAAAGAGACCCAGTACTTC,CASSDGSSGKETQYF
.,TRBJ2-7,TRBV5-1,.,TGCGCCAGCAGCTTGGTCAGGGAAGCCTCCTACGAGCAGTACTTC,CASSLVREASYEQYF
few,TRBJ2-5,TRBV7-2,TRBD2,TGTGCCAGCACCGCCCAGGGGACTAGTTGGCAAGAGACCCAGTACTTC,CASTAQGTSWQETQYF
medium-sized,TRBJ2-7,TRBV5-5,.,TGTGCCAGCAGCCGACTCCAGATTAGGTACTTC,CASSRLQIRYF
.,TRBJ2-1,TRBV7-3,.,TGTGCCAGCAGCCCCATAGCGAACTACAATGAGCAGTTCTTC,CASSPIANYNEQFF
.,TRBJ1-4,TRBV2,.,TGTGCCAGCAGGGCCAAGAATGGAAAACTGTTTTTT,CASRAKNGKLFF
.,TRBJ2-1,TRBV5-1,TRBD2,TGCGCCAGCAGCTTGACTAGCGGGGGGCCATACAATGAGCAGTTCTTC,CASSLTSGGPYNEQFF
.,TRBJ1-1,TRBV30,.,TGTGCCTGGACGCGGGGTTCGGGCACTGAAGCTTTCTTT,CAWTRGSGTEAFF
.,TRBJ1-1,TRBV4-1,.,TGCGCCAGCAGCCAAGAAGTCTACACAGGAGACGCTGAAGCTTTCTTT,CASSQEVYTGDAEAFF
.,TRBJ1-1,TRBV7-9,.,TGTGCCAGCAGCCCCTTTTCTGAAGCTTTCTTT,CASSPFSEAFF
.,TRBJ2-4,TRBV4-2,.,TGTGCCAGCAGCTTGTTCGGGGACACCCTCCTAAACATTCAGTACTTC,CASSLFGDTLLNIQYF
.,TRBJ2-7,TRBV7-9,.,TGTGCCAGCAGCTTAGCCGGGACGAACTACGAGCAGTACTTC,CASSLAGTNYEQYF
.,TRBJ2-1,TRBV9,.,TGTGCCAGCAGCCTAAACCCCACAGGTGAGACCTACAATGAGCAGTTCTTC,CASSLNPTGETYNEQFF
few,TRBJ2-3,TRBV9,.,TGTGCCAGCAGCGTAGCTCTCGGGATAGCGTCAGATACGCAGTATTTT,CASSVALGIASDTQYF
.,TRBJ2-1,TRBV9,TRBD2,TGTGCCAGCAGCGTTAGCGGGGCGGGGAATGAGCAGTTCTTC,CASSVSGAGNEQFF
few,TRBJ2-7,TRBV9,.,TGTGCCAGCAGCGCCACAGGGAACCCTTACGAGCAGTACTTC,CASSATGNPYEQYF
.,TRBJ1-6,TRBV5-6,TRBD1,TGTGCCAGCAGCCCGGGACAGATTCATTCACCCCTCCACTTT,CASSPGQIHSPLHF
few,TRBJ2-1,TRBV7-2,.,TGTGCCAGCGCTAGGTCCAGCTCCTACAATGAGCAGTTCTTC,CASARSSSYNEQFF
large,TRBJ2-7,TRBV11-2,.,TGTGCCAGCAGCAGTGTGTGGGAGCAGTACTTC,CASSSVWEQYF
.,TRBJ2-7,TRBV7-7,.,TGTGCTAGCAGCTTAGCGTTGGGAGACTACGAGCAGTACTTC,CASSLALGDYEQYF
.,TRBJ2-7,TRBV15,TRBD1,TGTGCCACCAGCCGAGGGACAGGGGGCTACTACGAGCAGTACTTC,CATSRGTGGYYEQYF
few,TRBJ1-3,TRBV4-1,.,TGCGCCAGCAGCCAAGATTGGGGGCAGACTGGAAACACCATATATTTT,CASSQDWGQTGNTIYF
.,TRBJ2-7,TRBV6-4,.,TGTGCCAGCAGTGAATGGTTGGGAGATGGGTACGAGCAGTACTTC,CASSEWLGDGYEQYF
.,TRBJ2-1,TRBV19,.,TGTGCCAGTAGTATAGCGGGATCCTACAATGAGCAGTTCTTC,CASSIAGSYNEQFF
few,TRBJ1-5,TRBV6-5,TRBD1,TGTGCCAGCAAAATGACAGGGGGGAGTCAGCCCCAGCATTTT,CASKMTGGSQPQHF
.,TRBJ1-3,TRBV4-3,.,TGCGCCAGCAGCCAGGGAGATTCTGGAAACACCATATATTTT,CASSQGDSGNTIYF
.,TRBJ2-1,TRBV6-4,TRBD2,TGTGCCAGCAGTGCCCGCCCGGGGGGAGGCTACAATGAGCAGTTCTTC,CASSARPGGGYNEQFF
.,TRBJ2-3,TRBV29-1,TRBD2,TGCAGCGCCAACCCTAGCGGGAGCACAGATACGCAGTATTTT,CSANPSGSTDTQYF
few,TRBJ1-1,TRBV9,.,TGTGCCAGCAGCGAGGGAGGGGCTTGGGGGAGAAGCACTGAAGCTTTCTTT,CASSEGGAWGRSTEAFF
.,TRBJ2-7,TRBV6-1,.,TGTGCCAGCAGCACGTTAGGGGGGGAGGAGGACGAGCAGTACTTC,CASSTLGGEEDEQYF
.,TRBJ1-1,TRBV6-5,.,TGTGCCAGCACCTCACAGGGAATGAACACTGAAGCTTTCTTT,CASTSQGMNTEAFF
.,TRBJ1-5,TRBV27,.,TGTGCCAGCAGTAAACAGGACCCTAGCAATCAGCCCCAGCATTTT,CASSKQDPSNQPQHF
.,TRBJ2-7,TRBV30,TRBD1,TGTGCCTGGAGTCCAATGGGACAGGGGGCGTACGAGCAGTACTTC,CAWSPMGQGAYEQYF
.,TRBJ2-7,TRBV7-8,TRBD1,TGTGCCAGCAGCCCTCTGGGACAGCGGCTCGCCTACGAGCAGTACTTC,CASSPLGQRLAYEQYF
.,TRBJ1-1,TRBV5-4,.,TGTGCCAGCAGCCACTCCTATACTGAAGCTTTCTTT,CASSHSYTEAFF
.,TRBJ2-5,TRBV7-6,TRBD1,TGTGCCAGCAGCTTATATGAGGGGGCGCGCCTGGGTTTGGACCAAGAGACCCAGTACTTC,CASSLYEGARLGLDQETQYF
.,TRBJ2-1,TRBV19,.,TGTGCCAGTAGTATTGGTTTTTGGGACAATGAGCAGTTCTTC,CASSIGFWDNEQFF
few,TRBJ1-6,TRBV6-4,.,TGTGCCACCGGGGAGGGGAATTCACCCCTCCACTTT,CATGEGNSPLHF
.,TRBJ1-5,TRBV9,.,TGTGCCAGCACCCCCGGGCCGGAGAATCAGCCCCAGCATTTT,CASTPGPENQPQHF
once,TRBJ1-1,TRBV9,.,TGTGCCAGCAGCCCCGAAACGACAATTACTGAAGCTTTCTTT,CASSPETTITEAFF
.,TRBJ2-1,TRBV5-8,TRBD2,TGTGCCAGCAGCCCTTTAGCGGGAGCGAGGAATGAGCAGTTCTTC,CASSPLAGARNEQFF
.,TRBJ2-7,TRBV6-5,TRBD1,TGTGCCAGCAGTCCGGGACAGTACGAGCAGTACTTC,CASSPGQYEQYF
.,TRBJ2-1,TRBV6-1,TRBD1,TGTGCCAGCAGTGGCCCAGGGGGATTTCGGGGCAATGAGCAGTTCTTC,CASSGPGGFRGNEQFF
medium-sized,TRBJ2-2,TRBV2,TRBD1,TGTGCCAGCAGAACCGGGACAGGGGACACCGGGGAGCTGTTTTTT,CASRTGTGDTGELFF
.,TRBJ1-6,TRBV6-1,.,TGTGCCAGCAGTGAAGGAGTTGGGCAGTTTACCTCCTATAATTCACCCCTCCACTTT,CASSEGVGQFTSYNSPLHF
.,TRBJ1-1,TRBV20-1,.,TGCAGTGCTGGGGAGAACACTGAAGCTTTCTTT,CSAGENTEAFF
.,TRBJ1-1,TRBV4-2,.,TGTGCCAGCAGCCTCAGACAGTCTGATGAAGCTTTCTTT,CASSLRQSDEAFF
.,TRBJ2-3,TRBV28,TRBD1,TGTGCCAGCAGTCAGGACAGGGTCGTAACAGATACGCAGTATTTT,CASSQDRVVTDTQYF